This T cell receptor (beta chain) was sequenced during a study of T cell repertoires in cytomegalovirus infection. Study-level information: Well-studied HLA-B-restricted CMV epitopes were used in the study alongside recently identified HLA-C-restricted ones. Matching HLA type and CMV infection were both indicated by public TCR beta signatures.

This clonotype has only a few counts. The antigen remains unidentified. TCRdb called the reads again in MiXCR, with one record for every CDR3 protein. In the table there are 650,000 to 900,000 distinct CDR3 sequences, 29% of which are singletons. V lost 6 bases, J lost 4 bases, and 19 bases lay in between. The CDR3 covers 16 residues. Germline CDR1 is MDHEN and CDR2 is SYDVKM. Study outcomes and limitations: Individuals carrying CMV plus the relevant HLA were identified by cumulative frequency of public TCR beta families. Within the response measured ex vivo, HLA-C-restricted CMV-specific TCR beta clonotypes were dominant.

This specimen consisted of cultured CD8+ T cells from PBMCs, obtained from culture after CMV antigen stimulation. The origin of this receptor is a human donor in good health (CMV status not recorded). Some clones in this sample may be carry-over from other donors' samples. The chain carries TRBV28 and TRBJ1-3, with D possibly matching TRBD1 (5 bases). The DNA of the CDR3 is TGTGCCAGCAGGGCCCCAGGGCAGCGCTCGGGAAACACCATATATTTT. This gives the protein CASRAPGQRSGNTIYF.